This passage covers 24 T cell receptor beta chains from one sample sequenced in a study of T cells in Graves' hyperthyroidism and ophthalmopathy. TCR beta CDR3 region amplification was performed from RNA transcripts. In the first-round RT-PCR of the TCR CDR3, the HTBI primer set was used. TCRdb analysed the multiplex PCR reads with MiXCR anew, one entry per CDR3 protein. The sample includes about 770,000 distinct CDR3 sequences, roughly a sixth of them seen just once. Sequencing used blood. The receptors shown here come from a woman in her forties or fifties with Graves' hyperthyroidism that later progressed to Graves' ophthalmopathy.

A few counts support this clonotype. The chain's CDR3 is CASSLDLYSGNQPQHF. DNA for the CDR3: TGTGCCAGCAGCTTGGACCTTTACAGTGGCAATCAGCCCCAGCATTTT. V usage is TRBV7-6 and J usage is TRBJ1-5; D gene ambiguous. The CDR3 is 16 residues long. Per the germline V gene, CDR1 is SGHVS and CDR2 is FNYEAQ. Trimming pared 3 bases from V and 2 bases from J, leaving 14 bases between.

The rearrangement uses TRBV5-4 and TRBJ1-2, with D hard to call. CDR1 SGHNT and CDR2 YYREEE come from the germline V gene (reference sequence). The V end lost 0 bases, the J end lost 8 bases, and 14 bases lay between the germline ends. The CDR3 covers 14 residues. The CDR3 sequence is CASSLVGPTGGYTF. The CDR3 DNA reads TGTGCCAGCAGCTTGGTTGGCCCCACGGGAGGCTACACCTTC.

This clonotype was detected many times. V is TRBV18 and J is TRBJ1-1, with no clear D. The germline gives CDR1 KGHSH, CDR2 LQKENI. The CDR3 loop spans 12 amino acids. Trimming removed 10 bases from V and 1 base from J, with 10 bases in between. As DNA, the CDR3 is TGTGCCACCCACGCAACGAACACTGAAGCTTTCTTT. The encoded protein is CATHATNTEAFF.

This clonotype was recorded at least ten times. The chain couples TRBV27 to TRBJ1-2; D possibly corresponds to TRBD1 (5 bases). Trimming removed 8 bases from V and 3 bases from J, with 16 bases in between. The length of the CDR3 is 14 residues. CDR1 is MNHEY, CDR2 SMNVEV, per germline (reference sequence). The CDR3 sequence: CASAPQGGYYGYTF. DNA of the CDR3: TGTGCCAGCGCCCCCCAGGGAGGATACTATGGCTACACCTTC.

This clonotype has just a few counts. The CDR3 loop is CASSPKGGYGYTF. The CDR3 DNA reads TGTGCCAGCTCACCAAAGGGGGGCTATGGCTACACCTTC. The chain couples TRBV18 to TRBJ1-2; D may be TRBD1 (6 bases). Germline lookup yields CDR1 KGHSH and CDR2 LQKENI. Trimming cost V 2 bases and J 4 bases, with 8 bases left between them. The CDR3 length is 13 residues.

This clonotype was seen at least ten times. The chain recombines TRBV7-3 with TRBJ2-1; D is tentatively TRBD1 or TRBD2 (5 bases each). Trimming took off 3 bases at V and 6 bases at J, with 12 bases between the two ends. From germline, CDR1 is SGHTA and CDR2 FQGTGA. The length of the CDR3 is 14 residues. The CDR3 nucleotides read TGTGCCAGCAGCTTCTCAGGGACCGGCAATGAGCAGTTCTTC. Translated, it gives CASSFSGTGNEQFF.

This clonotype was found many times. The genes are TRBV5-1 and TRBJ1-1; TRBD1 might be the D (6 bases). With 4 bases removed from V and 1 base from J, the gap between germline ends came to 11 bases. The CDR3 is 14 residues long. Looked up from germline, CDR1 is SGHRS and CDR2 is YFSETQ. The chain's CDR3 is CASSGDRPNTEAFF. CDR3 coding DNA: TGCGCCAGCAGCGGCGACAGGCCGAACACTGAAGCTTTCTTT.

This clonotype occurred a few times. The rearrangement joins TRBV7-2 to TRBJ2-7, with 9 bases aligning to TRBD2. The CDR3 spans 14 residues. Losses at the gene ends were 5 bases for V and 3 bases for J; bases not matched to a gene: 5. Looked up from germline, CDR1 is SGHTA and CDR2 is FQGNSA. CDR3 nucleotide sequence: TGTGCCAGCAGCCGGACTAGCGATTACTACGAGCAGTACTTC. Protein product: CASSRTSDYYEQYF.

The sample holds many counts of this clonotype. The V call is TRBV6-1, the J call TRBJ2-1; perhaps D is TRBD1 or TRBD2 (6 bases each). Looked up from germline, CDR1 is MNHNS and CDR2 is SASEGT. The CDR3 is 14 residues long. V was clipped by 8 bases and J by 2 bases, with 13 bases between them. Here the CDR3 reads CASQLGGPYNEQFF. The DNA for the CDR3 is TGTGCCAGCCAGCTGGGGGGCCCCTACAATGAGCAGTTCTTC.

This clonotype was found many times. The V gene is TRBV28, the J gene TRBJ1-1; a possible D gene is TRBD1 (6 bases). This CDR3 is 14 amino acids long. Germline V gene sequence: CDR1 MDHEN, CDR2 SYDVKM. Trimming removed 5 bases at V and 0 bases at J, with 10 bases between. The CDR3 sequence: CASSQGFMNTEAFF. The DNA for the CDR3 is TGTGCCAGCAGTCAGGGGTTCATGAACACTGAAGCTTTCTTT.

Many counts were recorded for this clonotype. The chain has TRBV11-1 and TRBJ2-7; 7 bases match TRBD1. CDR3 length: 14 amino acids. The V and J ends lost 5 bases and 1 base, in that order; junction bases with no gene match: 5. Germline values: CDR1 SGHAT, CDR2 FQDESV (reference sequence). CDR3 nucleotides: TGTGCCAGCAGCCGCGACAGGGAGTCCTACGAGCAGTACTTC. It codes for CASSRDRESYEQYF.

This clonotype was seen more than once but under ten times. The CDR3 sequence: CASSWWNDQPQHF. DNA of the CDR3: TGTGCCAGCAGCTGGTGGAACGACCAGCCCCAGCATTTT. V is TRBV5-5 and J is TRBJ1-5, with unresolved D. Between the trimmed V and J ends, which lost 3 bases and 7 bases, there was a span of 11 bases. Per the germline V gene, CDR1 is SGHKS and CDR2 is YYEKEE (reference sequence). The CDR3 is 13 amino acids.

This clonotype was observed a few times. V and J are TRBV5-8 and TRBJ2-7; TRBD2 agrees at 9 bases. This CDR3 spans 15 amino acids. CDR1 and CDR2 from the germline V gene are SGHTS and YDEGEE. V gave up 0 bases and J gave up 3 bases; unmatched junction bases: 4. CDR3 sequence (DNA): TGTGCCAGCAGCTTGGAGGCTAGCGGGGACTACGAGCAGTACTTC. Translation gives CASSLEASGDYEQYF.

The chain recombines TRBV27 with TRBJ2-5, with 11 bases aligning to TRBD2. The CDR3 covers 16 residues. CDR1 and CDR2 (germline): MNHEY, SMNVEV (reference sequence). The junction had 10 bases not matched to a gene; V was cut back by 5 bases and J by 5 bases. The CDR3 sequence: CASSLTLAGAGETQYF. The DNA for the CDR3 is TGTGCCAGCAGTCTCACACTAGCGGGAGCAGGCGAGACCCAGTACTTC.

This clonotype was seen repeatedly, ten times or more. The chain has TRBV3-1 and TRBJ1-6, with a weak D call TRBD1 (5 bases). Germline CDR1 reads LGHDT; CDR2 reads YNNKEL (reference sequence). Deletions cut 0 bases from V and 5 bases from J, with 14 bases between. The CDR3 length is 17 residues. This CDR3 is CASSQDLTGFNNSPLHF. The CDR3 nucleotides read TGTGCCAGCAGCCAAGACCTCACAGGATTTAATAATTCACCCCTCCACTTT. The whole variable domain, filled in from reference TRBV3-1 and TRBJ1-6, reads DTAVSQTPKYLVTQMGNDKSIKCEQNLGHDTMYWYKQDSKKFLKIMFSYNNKELIINETVPNRFSPKSPDKAHLNLHINSLELGDSAVYFCASSQDLTGFNNSPLHFGNGTRLTVT.

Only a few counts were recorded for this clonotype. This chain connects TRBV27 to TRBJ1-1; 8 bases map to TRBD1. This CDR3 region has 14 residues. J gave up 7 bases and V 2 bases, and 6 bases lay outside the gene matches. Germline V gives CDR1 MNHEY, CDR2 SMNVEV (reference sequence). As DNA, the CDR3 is TGTGCCAGCAGTTTAGGGACAGGAGCTTTTGAAGCTTTCTTT. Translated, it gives CASSLGTGAFEAFF.

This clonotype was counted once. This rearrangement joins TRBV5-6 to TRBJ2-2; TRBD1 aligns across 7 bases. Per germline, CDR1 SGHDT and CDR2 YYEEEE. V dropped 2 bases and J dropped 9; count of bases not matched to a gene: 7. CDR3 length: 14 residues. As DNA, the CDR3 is TGTGCCAGCAGCTTCCCAGGGGGTCCCAGGGAGCTGTTTTTT. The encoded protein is CASSFPGGPRELFF.

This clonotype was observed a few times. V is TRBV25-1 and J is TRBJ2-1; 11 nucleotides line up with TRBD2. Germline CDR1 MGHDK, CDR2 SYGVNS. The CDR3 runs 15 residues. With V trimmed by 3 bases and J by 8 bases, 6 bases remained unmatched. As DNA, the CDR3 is TGTGCCAGCAGTGACGGTCTAGCGGGGGGCGATGAGCAGTTCTTC. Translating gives CASSDGLAGGDEQFF.

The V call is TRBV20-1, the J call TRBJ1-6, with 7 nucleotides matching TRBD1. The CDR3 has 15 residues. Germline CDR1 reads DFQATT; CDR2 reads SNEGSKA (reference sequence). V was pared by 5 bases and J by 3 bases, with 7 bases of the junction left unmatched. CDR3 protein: CSAPRTGDYNSPLHF. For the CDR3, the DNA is TGCAGTGCTCCGCGGACAGGCGACTATAATTCACCCCTCCACTTT.

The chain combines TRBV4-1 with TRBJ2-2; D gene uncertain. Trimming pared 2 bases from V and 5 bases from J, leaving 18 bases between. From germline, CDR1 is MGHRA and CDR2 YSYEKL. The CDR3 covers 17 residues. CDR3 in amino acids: CASSQTPNSVLTGELFF. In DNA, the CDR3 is TGCGCCAGCAGCCAAACCCCCAATAGTGTTCTGACCGGGGAGCTGTTTTTT.

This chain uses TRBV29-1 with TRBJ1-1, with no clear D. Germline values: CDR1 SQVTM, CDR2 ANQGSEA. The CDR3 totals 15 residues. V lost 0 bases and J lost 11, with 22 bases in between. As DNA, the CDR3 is TGCAGCGTTGAAGATCTGGGAGACCTTTTGGGAGAGGCTTTCTTT. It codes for CSVEDLGDLLGEAFF.

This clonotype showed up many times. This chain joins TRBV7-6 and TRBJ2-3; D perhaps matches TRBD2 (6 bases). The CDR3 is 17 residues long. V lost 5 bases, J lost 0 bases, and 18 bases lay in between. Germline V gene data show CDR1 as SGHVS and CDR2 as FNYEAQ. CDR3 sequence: CASSPLGGERSTDTQYF. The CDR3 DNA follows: TGTGCCAGCAGCCCCCTCGGAGGGGAGCGGAGCACAGATACGCAGTATTTT.

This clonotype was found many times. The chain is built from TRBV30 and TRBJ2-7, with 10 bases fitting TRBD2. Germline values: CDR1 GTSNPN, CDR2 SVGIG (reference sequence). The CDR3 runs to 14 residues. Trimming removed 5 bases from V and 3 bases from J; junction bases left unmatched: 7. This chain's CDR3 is CAWGSGGPLYEQYF. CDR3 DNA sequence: TGTGCCTGGGGTAGCGGGGGGCCTCTCTACGAGCAGTACTTC.

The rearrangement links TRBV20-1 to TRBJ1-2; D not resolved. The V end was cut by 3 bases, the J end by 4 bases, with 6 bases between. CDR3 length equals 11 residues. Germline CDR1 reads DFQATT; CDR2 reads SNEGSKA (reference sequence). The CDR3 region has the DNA TGCAGTGCTAGGTGGTCCTATGGCTACACCTTC. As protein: CSARWSYGYTF.